These 4 T cell receptor beta chains were sequenced from one sample in a study of T cell responses to AZD1222 COVID-19 vaccine. Clones were sequenced by immunoSEQ multiplex PCR, and TCRdb holds only the in-frame ones, with some missing. The table lists about 150,000 clones, about 88% of them singletons. The starting material was peripheral blood, obtained on day 0 of AZD1222 vaccination. The source of these receptors is an adult in good health.

This clone was seen once. The genes are TRBV3-1 (or the pseudogene TRBV3-2) and TRBJ1-2, with 8 positions matching TRBD1. Germline assignment: CDR1 LGHDT and CDR2 YNNKEL (reference sequence). The J segment lost 5 bases and the V segment lost 6 bases, leaving 5 bases of the junction unmatched. The length of the CDR3 is 13 residues. In DNA, the CDR3 is TGTGCCAGCAGAAACGACAGGGGATATGGCTACACCTTC. This translates into CASRNDRGYGYTF.

Comments on this clone: The CDR3 does not end in the conserved phenylalanine or tryptophan, so this is likely a read error. It is unclear where the CDR3 begins or ends on the DNA, so no DNA is shown, and the CDR3 is as TCRdb lists it. This chain connects TRBV15 to TRBJ1-1; the table's TRBD1 call for D was not verified on the DNA. The CDR3 adds up to 11 amino acids, both ends counted. CDR1 is LNHNV and CDR2 is YYDKDF in the germline V gene (reference sequence). Here the CDR3 reads CATSRDLKTQI.

The gene calls are TRBV5-4 and TRBJ2-5, with 12 positions matching TRBD2. CDR3 length: 15 residues. V trimming: 4 bases; J trimming: 5 bases; junction bases outside the gene matches: 6. The germline gives CDR1 SGHNT, CDR2 YYREEE (reference sequence). The CDR3 region is CASSLGLAGSETQYF. As DNA, the CDR3 is TGTGCCAGCAGCCTCGGACTAGCGGGGTCTGAGACCCAGTACTTC.

The V call is TRBV14, the J call TRBJ1-6, with D unclear. The CDR3 totals 14 residues. The ends were cut back, 0 bases at V and 6 bases at J, with 6 bases in the middle. The V gene's germline CDR1 is SGHDN and CDR2 FVKESK. CDR3 loop: CASSQETSNSPLHF. DNA for the CDR3: TGTGCCAGCAGCCAAGAGACGAGTAATTCACCCCTCCACTTT.